These 22 T cell receptor beta chains share one sample of origin, sequenced in a study of blood T cell repertoires in COVID-19. TCRdb's copy holds only in-frame clones and misses some; the assay was immunoSEQ multiplex PCR. The data show under 300,000 clones, around 84% seen once. The sequencing sample was made of PBMCs or T cells enriched from blood (not recorded which). The receptors come from a man younger than 35 who had recovered from COVID-19.

The V gene is TRBV5-6, the J gene TRBJ2-3, with 11 positions matching TRBD2. The V gene end was trimmed by 4 bases and the J gene end by 1 base; junction bases not matched to a gene: 5. The CDR3 consists of 16 residues. Looked up from germline, CDR1 is SGHDT and CDR2 is YYEEEE. CDR3 sequence (DNA): TGTGCCAGCAGCGCCACGGGACTAGCGGGCACAGATACGCAGTATTTT. Translated: CASSATGLAGTDTQYF.

The chain recombines TRBV6-5 with TRBJ1-6; no firm D call. Germline CDR1 reads MNHEY; CDR2 reads SVGAGI. This CDR3 is built from 15 residues. The V gene lost 10 bases and the J gene lost 1 base, with 14 bases spanning the gap. Here the CDR3 reads CAIQEAGSYNSPLHF. In DNA form, the CDR3 reads TGTGCCATCCAAGAAGCGGGGTCCTATAATTCACCCCTCCACTTT.

V and J are TRBV18 and TRBJ1-6; weak D call: TRBD1 (5 bases). Per germline, CDR1 KGHSH and CDR2 LQKENI. With 4 bases removed from V and 5 bases from J, the gap between germline ends came to 12 bases. The length of the CDR3 is 15 residues. The CDR3: CASSLQSGDNSPLHF. The DNA for the CDR3 is TGTGCCAGCTCACTTCAGTCGGGGGATAATTCACCCCTCCACTTT.

The chain is built from TRBV24-1 and TRBJ2-3; 7 bases are a match to TRBD1. Germline CDR1 is KGHDR and CDR2 is SFDVKD. This CDR3 has 15 amino acids. After removal of 5 bases from V and 0 bases from J, the junction contained 4 bases not matched to a gene. The chain's CDR3 is CATSGQGPSTDTQYF. The DNA of the CDR3 is TGTGCCACCAGTGGACAGGGCCCTAGCACAGATACGCAGTATTTT.

The chain uses TRBV29-1 and TRBJ1-2, with D unclear. Trimming took off 4 bases at V and 0 bases at J, with 15 bases between the two ends. The CDR3 extends over 15 amino acids. CDR1 SQVTM and CDR2 ANQGSEA come from the germline V gene. The CDR3 loop reads CSVGTPGTANYGYTF. CDR3 DNA sequence: TGCAGCGTTGGGACGCCGGGAACAGCTAACTATGGCTACACCTTC.

The chain employs TRBV19 and TRBJ2-6, with 8 bases aligning to TRBD2. This CDR3 comprises 19 residues. Germline CDR1 and CDR2: LNHDA and SQIVND (reference sequence). Trimming at V came to 6 bases and at J to 3 bases, leaving 16 bases not matched to a gene. Written as DNA, the CDR3 is TGTGCCAGTAGCCCCCGGTTTAGAATCGGGGGGGGTGGGGCCAACGTCCTGACTTTC. Protein sequence: CASSPRFRIGGGGANVLTF. Together with reference TRBV19 and TRBJ2-6, the CDR3 gives the full variable domain: DGGITQSPKYLFRKEGQNVTLSCEQNLNHDAMYWYRQDPGQGLRLIYYSQIVNDFQKGDIAEGYSVSREKKESFPLTVTSAQKNPTAFYLCASSPRFRIGGGGANVLTFGAGSRLTVL.

The chain links TRBV9 to TRBJ2-1; the D gene is possibly TRBD1 (5 bases). Trimming took off 0 bases at V and 7 bases at J, with 17 bases between the two ends. Germline lookup yields CDR1 SGDLS and CDR2 YYNGEE. CDR3 length: 16 residues. The CDR3 DNA sequence: TGTGCCAGCAGCGTAGCGGTCTCTCCTAGGGGAAATGAGCAGTTCTTC. Its translation is CASSVAVSPRGNEQFF. The full variable domain, its missing parts supplied by reference TRBV9 and TRBJ2-1, is DSGVTQTPKHLITATGQRVTLRCSPRSGDLSVYWYQQSLDQGLQFLIQYYNGEERAKGNILERFSAQQFPDLHSELNLSSLELGDSALYFCASSVAVSPRGNEQFFGPGTRLTVL.

This clone was detected a few times. The gene calls are TRBV11-2 and TRBJ2-7; 8 nucleotides match TRBD1. Germline trimming cut 6 bases from V and 3 bases from J; bases unmatched to any gene: 7. The CDR3 spans 14 residues. Germline CDR1 is SGHAT and CDR2 is FQNNGV. The CDR3 DNA is TGTGCCAGCAGTCGCCCCGGGACAGGCTACGAGCAGTACTTC. Translated: CASSRPGTGYEQYF.

The chain carries TRBV11-2 and TRBJ1-3; TRBD1 agrees at 7 bases. V shed 7 bases, J shed 2 bases, and the junction held 8 bases outside the gene matches. The length of the CDR3 is 15 residues. Germline V lookup: CDR1 SGHAT, CDR2 FQNNGV. CDR3 bases: TGTGCCAGCAACCTAGTAGGGACAGCTGGAAACACCATATATTTT. This encodes CASNLVGTAGNTIYF. Combining the CDR3 with reference TRBV11-2 and TRBJ1-3 gives the whole variable domain EAGVAQSPRYKIIEKRQSVAFWCNPISGHATLYWYQQILGQGPKLLIQFQNNGVVDDSQLPKDRFSAERLKGVDSTLKIQPAKLEDSAVYLCASNLVGTAGNTIYFGEGSWLTVV.

This clone occurred a few times. This rearrangement joins TRBV9 to TRBJ1-1; D may be TRBD1 (5 bases). V gave up 4 bases and J gave up 5 bases, with 18 bases separating them. Germline V gene lookup returns CDR1 SGDLS and CDR2 YYNGEE. This CDR3 is 15 amino acids long. The CDR3 DNA sequence: TGTGCCAGCAGCCCTTTAACAGGCACAAGGACTGAAGCTTTCTTT. It encodes CASSPLTGTRTEAFF.

This clone was detected once. The junction departs from germline at one end; a sequencing error may be responsible. The CDR3, as DNA: TGTGCCAGCAGTTACTCCTCCAATGAGCAGTTCTTC. It is translated as CASSYSSNEQFF. The rearrangement links TRBV6-6 to TRBJ2-1; no clear D. There are 12 residues in the CDR3. Germline V lookup: CDR1 MNHNY, CDR2 SVGAGI (reference sequence).

The chain combines TRBV3-1 (or the pseudogene TRBV3-2) with TRBJ1-5; D not resolved. Germline V gives CDR1 LGHDT, CDR2 YNNKEL (reference sequence). Trimming took 0 bases from V and 3 from J, leaving 9 bases between them. The CDR3 length is 15 residues. The CDR3 DNA follows: TGTGCCAGCAGCCAAGATTCTACAGTCAATCAGCCCCAGCATTTT. This codes for CASSQDSTVNQPQHF.

J is TRBJ1-6 and V is TRBV19; possible D gene TRBD1, 5 bases. CDR1 is LNHDA and CDR2 is SQIVND in the germline V gene (reference sequence). The CDR3 spans 15 residues. Trimming shortened V by 4 bases and J by 3 bases, and 10 bases separated the two germline ends. CDR3 sequence: CASSNAGDYNSPLHF. The CDR3 DNA follows: TGTGCCAGTAGTAACGCGGGGGACTATAATTCACCCCTCCACTTT.

V gene TRBV7-9 combines with J gene TRBJ1-6; D unclear. Germline loops: CDR1 SEHNR, CDR2 FQNEAQ (reference sequence). The CDR3 is 16 residues long. The ends were cut back, 5 bases at V and 7 bases at J, with 18 bases in the middle. The chain's CDR3 is CASSNGPARGNSPLHF. Here the CDR3 DNA reads TGTGCCAGCAGCAACGGGCCCGCCCGGGGAAATTCACCCCTCCACTTT.

The chain uses TRBV7-3 and TRBJ2-3, with a tentative D call TRBD1 (6 bases). Trimming took 5 bases from V and 2 from J, leaving 14 bases between them. This CDR3 spans 15 amino acids. Germline V gene sequence: CDR1 SGHTA, CDR2 FQGTGA. The DNA for the CDR3 is TGTGCCAGCAGCCTCTCCGGGGACAACACAGATACGCAGTATTTT. This translates into CASSLSGDNTDTQYF.

The rearrangement links TRBV3-1 (or the pseudogene TRBV3-2) to TRBJ2-1; perhaps TRBD2 as D (5 bases). Per germline, CDR1 LGHDT and CDR2 YNNKEL (reference sequence). The CDR3 is made up of 13 amino acids. V was trimmed by 7 bases and J by 6 bases, leaving 13 bases between them. The CDR3 DNA follows: TGTGCCAGCAACAACGGGATGTTCAATGAGCAGTTCTTC. Its translation: CASNNGMFNEQFF.

The chain combines TRBV18 with TRBJ1-1; 8 nucleotides agree with TRBD1. This CDR3 spans 15 amino acids. V shed 4 bases and J 5 bases; nucleotides not matched to a gene: 9. Germline assignment: CDR1 KGHSH and CDR2 LQKENI. CDR3 protein: CASSQEQGARTEAFF. CDR3 in DNA: TGTGCCAGCTCACAGGAGCAGGGGGCCAGGACTGAAGCTTTCTTT.

The V and J genes are TRBV27 and TRBJ1-6, with D perhaps TRBD1 (6 bases). V lost 6 bases to trimming and J lost 7 bases, with 13 bases between them. Germline-derived CDR1 and CDR2 are MNHEY and SMNVEV (reference sequence). The CDR3 totals 14 residues. CDR3 in amino acids: CASRTRGGNSPLHF. The CDR3 nucleotides are TGTGCCAGCAGGACCAGGGGTGGCAATTCACCCCTCCACTTT.

The CDR3 region is CASSSSGGVYNEQFF. The CDR3 DNA sequence: TGTGCCAGCAGCTCTAGCGGGGGGGTTTACAATGAGCAGTTCTTC. The V gene is TRBV7-2, the J gene TRBJ2-1, with 12 positions matching TRBD2. Germline V gives CDR1 SGHTA, CDR2 FQGNSA. The CDR3 covers 15 residues. V gave up 4 bases and J gave up 4 bases; unmatched junction bases: 2.

This clone was observed a single time. The chain uses TRBV10-2 and TRBJ1-1; D possibly corresponds to TRBD1 (5 bases). Trimming shortened V by 3 bases and J by 8 bases, and 10 bases separated the two germline ends. The CDR3 covers 12 residues. From germline, CDR1 is WSHSY and CDR2 SAAADI. The CDR3 DNA reads TGCGCCAGCAGTGAAAGGGGCCCAGAAGCTTTCTTT. This codes for CASSERGPEAFF.

The rearrangement links TRBV5-5 to TRBJ1-1; D remains unclear. V dropped 4 bases and J dropped 6 bases, with 16 bases sitting between them. Germline CDR1 and CDR2: SGHKS and YYEKEE (reference sequence). The CDR3 is 14 residues long. CDR3 amino acids: CASSRLSREAEAFF. CDR3 DNA: TGTGCCAGCAGCCGCTTGTCGAGGGAGGCTGAAGCTTTCTTT.

The chain links TRBV7-9 to TRBJ2-3, with D possibly TRBD1 on 6 matching bases. The germline gives CDR1 SEHNR, CDR2 FQNEAQ (reference sequence). CDR3 length: 14 residues. The ends were cut back, 2 bases at V and 4 bases at J, with 10 bases in the middle. For the CDR3, the DNA is TGTGCCAGCAGCTTAAGGGACACCCCAGATACGCAGTATTTT. Translating it yields CASSLRDTPDTQYF.